A single sample is the source of the 21 T cell receptor beta chains below, sequenced in a study of CD8 T cells in ankylosing spondylitis. TCRdb reprocessed the 5' RACE reads with MiXCR, giving one entry per CDR3 protein. The repertoire holds roughly 280,000 distinct CDR3 sequences, with over 15% as singletons. Specimen: blood, either unsorted or a sorted T cell fraction (not recorded which). The receptor source for this set is a male donor with ankylosing spondylitis or in good health (not recorded which).

The chain combines TRBV4-1 with TRBJ2-3, with D tentatively TRBD1 or TRBD2 (5 bases each). V was clipped by 0 bases and J by 2 bases, with 15 bases between them. Per the germline V gene, CDR1 is MGHRA and CDR2 is YSYEKL. The CDR3 contains 17 residues. CDR3 residues: CASSQDGGPPPTDTQYF. Here the CDR3 DNA reads TGCGCCAGCAGCCAAGATGGGGGACCACCCCCCACAGATACGCAGTATTTT.

The V call is TRBV7-2, the J call TRBJ2-2; possibly TRBD1 for D (6 bases). The ends were cut back, 5 bases at V and 6 bases at J, with 13 bases in the middle. This CDR3 region has 14 residues. Germline lookup yields CDR1 SGHTA and CDR2 FQGNSA. The CDR3 region has the DNA TGTGCCAGCAGCCTGGCCAGGGGCCCCGGGGAGCTGTTTTTT. This encodes CASSLARGPGELFF.

This clonotype showed up just a few times. V gene TRBV29-1 combines with J gene TRBJ1-1; TRBD1 matches at 8 bases. The CDR3 runs to 14 residues. The V and J ends lost 1 base and 0 bases, in that order; junction bases with no gene match: 1. The germline V gene has CDR1 SQVTM and CDR2 ANQGSEA. The CDR3 loop reads CSVEAGGMNTEAFF. DNA of the CDR3: TGCAGCGTTGAAGCAGGGGGCATGAACACTGAAGCTTTCTTT.

This clonotype came up a few times. The rearrangement links TRBV6-1 to TRBJ1-2; 7 bases match TRBD1. The CDR3 contains 13 residues. The V and J ends lost 6 bases and 8 bases, in that order; junction bases with no gene match: 9. From germline, CDR1 is MNHNS and CDR2 SASEGT. CDR3 in DNA: TGTGCCAGCAGAAAAAACGACAGGGTCGGCTACACCTTC. Protein sequence: CASRKNDRVGYTF.

Many counts were recorded for this clonotype. V is TRBV7-9 and J is TRBJ1-2; D is uncertain. CDR3 length: 11 amino acids. Deletions cut 0 bases from V and 7 bases from J, with 3 bases between. Germline-derived CDR1 and CDR2 are SEHNR and FQNEAQ (reference sequence). Here the CDR3 DNA reads TGTGCCAGCAGCTTAGCTGGTGGCTACACCTTC. The encoded protein is CASSLAGGYTF.

There are a few counts of this clonotype. The chain employs TRBV6-5 and TRBJ2-1, with 9 bases fitting TRBD2. The germline CDR1 and CDR2 sequences are MNHEY and SVGAGI. The CDR3 length is 15 residues. V was clipped by 1 base and J by 7 bases; unmatched bases: 5. CDR3 protein: CASSYLRGGLNEQFF. The CDR3 nucleotides are TGTGCCAGCAGTTACTTGCGGGGGGGCCTAAATGAGCAGTTCTTC.

Points on this clonotype: The final CDR3 position lacks the conserved phenylalanine or tryptophan, pointing to a likely read error. No DNA is shown, since the ends of the CDR3 on it are uncertain; the CDR3 is the one TCRdb lists. The chain recombines TRBV5-6 with TRBJ2-5; the D segment call TRBD1 is taken from the table without a DNA check. The CDR3 contains 13 residues when both ends are counted. Germline V gene data show CDR1 as SGHDT and CDR2 as YYEEEE. CDR3 amino acids: CASSFVGGGPITV.

This rearrangement joins TRBV29-1 to TRBJ2-3; D tentatively reads TRBD1 or TRBD2 (8 bases each). Germline-derived CDR1 and CDR2 are SQVTM and ANQGSEA. V lost 7 bases and J lost 4, with 21 bases in between. This CDR3 is 15 amino acids long. CDR3 region: CSARQGHSGADTQYF. The DNA of the CDR3 is TGCAGCGCCAGACAGGGGCATAGCGGGGCAGATACGCAGTATTTT.

The chain employs TRBV27 and TRBJ2-3; D remains ambiguous. The CDR3 has 12 residues. Trimming took 6 bases from V and 6 from J, leaving 10 bases between them. Germline-derived CDR1 and CDR2 are MNHEY and SMNVEV (reference sequence). The CDR3 loop is CASRGWGDTQYF. In nucleotides, the CDR3 is TGTGCCAGCAGGGGGTGGGGTGATACGCAGTATTTT.

This clonotype showed up many times. The chain joins TRBV4-1 to TRBJ2-1; 10 nucleotides agree with TRBD2. CDR3 size: 17 residues. V was clipped by 0 bases and J by 2 bases; unmatched bases: 4. The V gene's germline CDR1 is MGHRA and CDR2 YSYEKL. CDR3 protein: CASSQELAGGPYNEQFF. The CDR3 DNA reads as TGCGCCAGCAGCCAAGAATTAGCGGGAGGCCCCTACAATGAGCAGTTCTTC.

The chain recombines TRBV5-1 with TRBJ1-1; 9 bases are a match to TRBD1. V shed 0 bases and J 9 bases; nucleotides not matched to a gene: 6. Germline V gene data show CDR1 as SGHRS and CDR2 as YFSETQ. The CDR3 consists of 14 residues. CDR3 sequence reads: CASSLARTGEKAFF. As DNA, the CDR3 is TGCGCCAGCAGCTTGGCCCGGACAGGGGAGAAAGCTTTCTTT.

This clonotype appeared many times. This chain uses TRBV9 with TRBJ1-1; 7 bases are a match to TRBD1. This CDR3 spans 16 amino acids. CDR1 and CDR2 (germline): SGDLS, YYNGEE. V trimming: 3 bases; J trimming: 5 bases; junction bases outside the gene matches: 13. CDR3 DNA: TGTGCCAGCAGCGGCGGCCATGGACAGGTTGTAACTGAAGCTTTCTTT. Translation gives CASSGGHGQVVTEAFF. The full variable domain, completed using reference TRBV9 and TRBJ1-1, is DSGVTQTPKHLITATGQRVTLRCSPRSGDLSVYWYQQSLDQGLQFLIQYYNGEERAKGNILERFSAQQFPDLHSELNLSSLELGDSALYFCASSGGHGQVVTEAFFGQGTRLTVV.

This chain uses TRBV7-9 with TRBJ1-3; no reliable D call. Trimming removed 0 bases from V and 3 bases from J, with 6 bases in between. The CDR3 is made up of 14 amino acids. Germline lookup yields CDR1 SEHNR and CDR2 FQNEAQ (reference sequence). CDR3 loop: CASSLAGFGNTIYF. CDR3 in DNA: TGTGCCAGCAGCTTAGCAGGGTTTGGAAACACCATATATTTT.

This clonotype has only one observation. The rearrangement uses TRBV12-3 or TRBV12-4 and TRBJ1-5; TRBD1 matches at 9 bases. J was trimmed by 5 bases and V by 6 bases; bases with no gene match: 2. CDR3 length: 13 residues. As DNA, the CDR3 is TGTGCCAGCAGCGACAGGGGGGATCAGCCCCAGCATTTT. It is translated as CASSDRGDQPQHF.

This clonotype was detected only once. CDR3 residues: CASSYPDRQETQYF. DNA for the CDR3: TGTGCCAGCAGTTATCCAGACAGACAAGAGACCCAGTACTTC. The chain couples TRBV6-2 or TRBV6-3 to TRBJ2-5; possibly TRBD1 for D (5 bases). This CDR3 has 14 residues. Germline V gene sequence: CDR1 MNHEY, CDR2 SVGEGT. V was cut by 3 bases and J by 2 bases, with 10 bases left in between.

This clonotype appeared many times. The V gene is TRBV29-1, the J gene TRBJ2-1, with D possibly being TRBD1 or TRBD2 (5 bases each). Trimming shortened V by 7 bases and J by 7 bases, and 17 bases separated the two germline ends. Germline V gene sequence: CDR1 SQVTM, CDR2 ANQGSEA. CDR3 length: 13 amino acids. The chain's CDR3 is CSAEGSRSNEQFF. For the CDR3, the DNA is TGCAGCGCCGAGGGGTCTAGGTCGAATGAGCAGTTCTTC.

This clonotype occurred a few times. V and J are TRBV18 and TRBJ1-2, with D perhaps matching TRBD1 (5 bases). This CDR3 is built from 15 residues. Germline V gene sequence: CDR1 KGHSH, CDR2 LQKENI. V lost 6 bases and J 3 bases, leaving 17 bases between the germline ends. The chain's CDR3 is CASSQRQGVDYGYTF. CDR3 DNA sequence: TGTGCCAGCTCCCAACGGCAGGGAGTCGACTATGGCTACACCTTC.

The chain carries TRBV20-1 and TRBJ2-1; TRBD2 is a possible D gene (5 bases). Trimming cost V 3 bases and J 0 bases, with 12 bases left between them. The CDR3 extends over 15 amino acids. Germline V gene lookup returns CDR1 DFQATT and CDR2 SNEGSKA (reference sequence). CDR3 loop: CSASGAAGSYNEQFF. As DNA, the CDR3 is TGCAGTGCTAGTGGAGCGGCCGGCTCCTACAATGAGCAGTTCTTC.

The chain has TRBV6-1 and TRBJ1-1, with D possibly being TRBD1 (5 bases). Deletions cut 7 bases from V and 0 bases from J, with 15 bases between. CDR1 is MNHNS and CDR2 is SASEGT in the germline V gene. CDR3 length equals 15 residues. Here the CDR3 reads CASIPGTQMNTEAFF. CDR3 nucleotide sequence: TGTGCCAGCATCCCCGGGACTCAAATGAACACTGAAGCTTTCTTT.

Concerning this clonotype: The junction departs from germline at one end; a sequencing error may be responsible. This sequence joins TRBV20-1 and TRBJ2-1; TRBD2 aligns across 12 bases. CDR3 size: 16 residues. The germline gives CDR1 DFQATT, CDR2 SNEGSKA (reference sequence). The CDR3 loop is CCASSLAGGSYNEQFF. The CDR3 coding sequence is TGCTGTGCTAGCTCCCTAGCGGGAGGGTCCTACAATGAGCAGTTCTTC.

This chain connects TRBV29-1 to TRBJ1-6; 10 bases match TRBD1. The CDR3 contains 13 residues. Unmatched junction bases numbered 4, after V lost 6 bases and J lost 8 bases. Germline lookup yields CDR1 SQVTM and CDR2 ANQGSEA. CDR3 amino acids: CSVDRGLDSPLHF. The CDR3 DNA is TGCAGCGTAGACAGGGGGCTGGATTCACCCCTCCACTTT.